Below, one TCR beta chain is given with its context. This entry belongs to a study of blood T cell repertoires in COVID-19. On the study more broadly: Sites across the United States, Italy and Spain contributed samples from acute and convalescent COVID-19. Nucleic acid was either cDNA or gDNA, and it came from T cells, B-cell-depleted T cells, or PBMCs.

V dropped 5 bases and J dropped 5; count of bases not matched to a gene: 2. Germline V lookup: CDR1 MNHEY, CDR2 SVGEGT. This CDR3 is 13 amino acids long. As processed by the authors: Counts of nucleated cells, estimated from reference gene primer amplification, were obtained. Assay: immunoSEQ multiplex PCR; the TCRdb copy retains only in-frame clones and omits some. The V and J calls and clone size were taken over from that table, and D and trimming were inferred from the DNA. Among tens of thousands of clones, around 84% were seen once, and the ten largest hold just under 7%. Sequenced input: peripheral blood. The rearrangement links TRBV6-2 or TRBV6-3 to TRBJ2-5, with 10 positions matching TRBD2. The TCR comes from a man aged 45-65 years with active COVID-19. CDR3 in DNA: TGTGCCAGCAGTGGAGCGGGGGGGGAGACCCAGTACTTC. As protein: CASSGAGGETQYF.